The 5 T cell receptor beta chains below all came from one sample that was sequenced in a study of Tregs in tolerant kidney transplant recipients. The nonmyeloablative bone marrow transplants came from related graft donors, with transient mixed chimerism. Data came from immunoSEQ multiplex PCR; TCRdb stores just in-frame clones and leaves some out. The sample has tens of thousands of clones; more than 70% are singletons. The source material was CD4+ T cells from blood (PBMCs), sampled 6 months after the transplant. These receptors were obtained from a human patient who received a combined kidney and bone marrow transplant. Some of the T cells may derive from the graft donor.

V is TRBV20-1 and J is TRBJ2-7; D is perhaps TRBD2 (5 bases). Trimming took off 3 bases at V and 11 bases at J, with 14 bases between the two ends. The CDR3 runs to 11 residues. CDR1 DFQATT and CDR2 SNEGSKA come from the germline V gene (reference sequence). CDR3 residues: CSASWTTGKYF. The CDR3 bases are TGCAGTGCTAGTTGGACCACCGGGAAGTACTTC.

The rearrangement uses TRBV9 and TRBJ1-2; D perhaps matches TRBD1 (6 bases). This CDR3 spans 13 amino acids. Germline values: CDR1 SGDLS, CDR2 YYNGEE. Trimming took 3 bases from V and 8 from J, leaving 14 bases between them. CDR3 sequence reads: CASSGGQWRGYTF. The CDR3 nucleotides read TGTGCCAGCAGCGGCGGACAGTGGCGGGGCTACACCTTC.

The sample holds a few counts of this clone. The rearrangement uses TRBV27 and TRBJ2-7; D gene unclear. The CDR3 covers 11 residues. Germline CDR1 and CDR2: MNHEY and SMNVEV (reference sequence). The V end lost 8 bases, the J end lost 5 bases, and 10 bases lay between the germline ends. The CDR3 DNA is TGTGCCAGCGATATACTCCACGAGCAGTACTTC. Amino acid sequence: CASDILHEQYF.

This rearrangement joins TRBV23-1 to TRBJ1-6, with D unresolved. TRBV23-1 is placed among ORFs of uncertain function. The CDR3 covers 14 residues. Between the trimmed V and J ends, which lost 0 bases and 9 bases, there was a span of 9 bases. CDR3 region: CASSQSDRSSPLHF. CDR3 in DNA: TGCGCCAGCAGTCAATCGGATCGGAGTTCACCCCTCCACTTT.

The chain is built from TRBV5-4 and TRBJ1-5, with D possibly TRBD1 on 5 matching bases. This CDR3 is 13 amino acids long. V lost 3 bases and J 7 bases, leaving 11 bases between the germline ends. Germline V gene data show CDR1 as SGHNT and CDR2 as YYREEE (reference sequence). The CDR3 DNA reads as TGTGCCAGCAGCTGGGACTTAGGGCAGCCCCAGCATTTT. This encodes CASSWDLGQPQHF.